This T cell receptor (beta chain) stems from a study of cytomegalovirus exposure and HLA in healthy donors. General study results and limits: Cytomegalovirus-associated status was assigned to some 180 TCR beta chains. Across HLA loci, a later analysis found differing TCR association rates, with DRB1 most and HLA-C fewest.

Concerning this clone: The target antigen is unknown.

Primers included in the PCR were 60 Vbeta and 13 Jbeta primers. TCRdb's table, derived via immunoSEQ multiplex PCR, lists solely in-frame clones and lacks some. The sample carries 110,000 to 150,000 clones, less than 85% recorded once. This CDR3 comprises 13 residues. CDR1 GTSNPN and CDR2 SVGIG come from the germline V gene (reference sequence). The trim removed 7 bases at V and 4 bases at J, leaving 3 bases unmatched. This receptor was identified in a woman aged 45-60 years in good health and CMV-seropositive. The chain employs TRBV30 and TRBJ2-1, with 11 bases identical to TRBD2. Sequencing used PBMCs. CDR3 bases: TGTGCCTTACGACTAGCGGGGTACAATGAGCAGTTCTTC. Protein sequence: CALRLAGYNEQFF.